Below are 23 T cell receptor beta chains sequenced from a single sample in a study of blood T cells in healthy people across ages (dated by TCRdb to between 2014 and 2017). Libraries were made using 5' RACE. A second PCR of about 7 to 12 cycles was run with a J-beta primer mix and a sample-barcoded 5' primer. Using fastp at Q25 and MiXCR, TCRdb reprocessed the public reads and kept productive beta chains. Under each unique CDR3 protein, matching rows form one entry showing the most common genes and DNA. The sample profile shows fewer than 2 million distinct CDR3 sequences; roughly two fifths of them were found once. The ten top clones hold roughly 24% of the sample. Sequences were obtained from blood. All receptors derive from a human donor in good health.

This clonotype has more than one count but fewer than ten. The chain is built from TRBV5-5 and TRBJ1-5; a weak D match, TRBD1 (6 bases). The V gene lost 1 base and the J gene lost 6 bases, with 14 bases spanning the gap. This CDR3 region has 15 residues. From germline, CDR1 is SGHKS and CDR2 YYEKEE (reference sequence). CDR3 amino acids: CASSLYREVGQPQHF. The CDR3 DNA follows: TGTGCCAGCAGCTTGTACAGGGAAGTCGGTCAGCCCCAGCATTTT.

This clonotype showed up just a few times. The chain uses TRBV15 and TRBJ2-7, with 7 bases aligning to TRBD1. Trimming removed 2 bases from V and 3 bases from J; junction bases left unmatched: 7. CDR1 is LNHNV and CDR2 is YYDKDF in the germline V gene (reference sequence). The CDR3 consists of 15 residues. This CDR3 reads CATSRTGAMDYEQYF. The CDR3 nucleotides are TGTGCCACCAGCAGAACAGGGGCGATGGACTACGAGCAGTACTTC.

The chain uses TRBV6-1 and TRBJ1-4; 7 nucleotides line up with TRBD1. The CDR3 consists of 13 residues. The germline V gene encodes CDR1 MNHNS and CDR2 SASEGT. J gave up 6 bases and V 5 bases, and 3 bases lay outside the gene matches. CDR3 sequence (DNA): TGTGCCAGCAGTCACAGGGGCGATGAAAAACTGTTTTTT. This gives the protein CASSHRGDEKLFF.

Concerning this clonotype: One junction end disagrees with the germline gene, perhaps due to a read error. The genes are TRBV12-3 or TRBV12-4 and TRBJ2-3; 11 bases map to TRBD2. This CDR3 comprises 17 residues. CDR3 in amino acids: CASRRRRLAGSTDAQYF. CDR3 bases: TGTGCCAGCAGGCGCAGGCGACTAGCGGGGAGCACAGATGCGCAGTATTTT.

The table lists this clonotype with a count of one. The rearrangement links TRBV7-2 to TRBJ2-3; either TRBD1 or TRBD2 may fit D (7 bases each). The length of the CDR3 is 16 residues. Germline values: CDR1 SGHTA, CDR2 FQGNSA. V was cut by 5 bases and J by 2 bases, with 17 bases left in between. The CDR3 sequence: CASSPRGGLNTDTQYF. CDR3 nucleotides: TGTGCCAGCAGCCCCAGGGGGGGTCTTAACACAGATACGCAGTATTTT.

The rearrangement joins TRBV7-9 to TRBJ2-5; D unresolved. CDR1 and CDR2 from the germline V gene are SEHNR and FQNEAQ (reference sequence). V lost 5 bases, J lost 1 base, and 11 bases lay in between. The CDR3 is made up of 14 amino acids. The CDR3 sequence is CASSIRTTQETQYF. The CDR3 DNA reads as TGTGCCAGCAGCATTAGGACGACCCAAGAGACCCAGTACTTC.

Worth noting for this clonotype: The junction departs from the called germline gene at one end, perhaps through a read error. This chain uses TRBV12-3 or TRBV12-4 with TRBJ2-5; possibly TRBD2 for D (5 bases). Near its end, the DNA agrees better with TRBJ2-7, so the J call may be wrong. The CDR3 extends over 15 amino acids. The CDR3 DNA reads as TGTGCCTGCAGTCCCGGACTCGGAAGAACCTACGAGCAGTACTTC. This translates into CACSPGLGRTYEQYF.

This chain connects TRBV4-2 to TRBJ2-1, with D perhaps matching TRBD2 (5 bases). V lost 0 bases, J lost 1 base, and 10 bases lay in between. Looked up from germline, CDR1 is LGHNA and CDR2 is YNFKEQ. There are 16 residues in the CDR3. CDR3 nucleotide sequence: TGTGCCAGCAGCCAAGATTTGACGGGGTCCTACAATGAGCAGTTCTTC. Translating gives CASSQDLTGSYNEQFF.

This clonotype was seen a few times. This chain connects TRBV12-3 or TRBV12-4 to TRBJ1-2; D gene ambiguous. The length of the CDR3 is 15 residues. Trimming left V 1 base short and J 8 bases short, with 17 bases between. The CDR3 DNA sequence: TGTGCCAGCAGTTTAGGGGAACCTACTCGCCGAGGCTACACCTTC. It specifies CASSLGEPTRRGYTF.

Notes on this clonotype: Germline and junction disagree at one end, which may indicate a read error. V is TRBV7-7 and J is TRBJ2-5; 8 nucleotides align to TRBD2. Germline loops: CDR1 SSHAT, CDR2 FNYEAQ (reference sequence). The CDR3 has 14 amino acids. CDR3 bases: TGTGCTAGCAGCCCTAGCGGGTTCGGAGAGACCCAGTACTTC. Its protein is CASSPSGFGETQYF.

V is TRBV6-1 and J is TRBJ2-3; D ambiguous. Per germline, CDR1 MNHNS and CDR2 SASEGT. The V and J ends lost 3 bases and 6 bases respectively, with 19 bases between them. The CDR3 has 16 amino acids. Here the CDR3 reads CASSDGDGYPSDTQYF. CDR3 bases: TGTGCCAGCAGTGATGGAGACGGCTACCCCTCGGATACGCAGTATTTT.

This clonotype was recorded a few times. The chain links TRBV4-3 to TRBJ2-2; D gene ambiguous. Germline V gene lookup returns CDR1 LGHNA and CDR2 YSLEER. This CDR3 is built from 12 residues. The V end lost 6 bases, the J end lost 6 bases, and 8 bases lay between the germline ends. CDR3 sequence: CASRVLAGELFF. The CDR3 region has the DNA TGCGCCAGCAGGGTGTTGGCCGGGGAGCTGTTTTTT.

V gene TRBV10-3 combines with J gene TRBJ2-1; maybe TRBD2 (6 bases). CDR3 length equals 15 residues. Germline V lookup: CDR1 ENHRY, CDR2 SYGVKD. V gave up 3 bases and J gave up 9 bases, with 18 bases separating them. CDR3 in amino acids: CAISDPELAKGEQFF. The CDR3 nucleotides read TGTGCCATCAGTGATCCTGAACTAGCCAAGGGTGAGCAGTTCTTC.

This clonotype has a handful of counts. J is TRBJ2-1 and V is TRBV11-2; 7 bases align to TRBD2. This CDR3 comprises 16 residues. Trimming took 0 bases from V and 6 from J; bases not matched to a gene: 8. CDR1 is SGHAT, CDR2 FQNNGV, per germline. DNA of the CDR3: TGTGCCAGCAGCTTAGACGGCGGGGAGGGGATCAATGAGCAGTTCTTC. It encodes CASSLDGGEGINEQFF. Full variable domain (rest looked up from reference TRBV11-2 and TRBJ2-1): EAGVAQSPRYKIIEKRQSVAFWCNPISGHATLYWYQQILGQGPKLLIQFQNNGVVDDSQLPKDRFSAERLKGVDSTLKIQPAKLEDSAVYLCASSLDGGEGINEQFFGPGTRLTVL.

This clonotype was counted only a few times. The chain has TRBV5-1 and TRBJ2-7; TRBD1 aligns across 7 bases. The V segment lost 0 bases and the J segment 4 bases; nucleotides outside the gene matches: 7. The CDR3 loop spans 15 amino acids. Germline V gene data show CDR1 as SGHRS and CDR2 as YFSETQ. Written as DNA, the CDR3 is TGCGCCAGCAGCTTGGCAACAGGGGAGCCTTACGAGCAGTACTTC. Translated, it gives CASSLATGEPYEQYF.

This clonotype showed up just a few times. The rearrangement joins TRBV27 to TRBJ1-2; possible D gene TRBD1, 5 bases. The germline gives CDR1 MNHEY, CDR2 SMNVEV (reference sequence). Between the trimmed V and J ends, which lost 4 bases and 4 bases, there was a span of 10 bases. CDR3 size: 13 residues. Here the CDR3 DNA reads TGTGCCAGCAGTTCGGCAGGGTCCTATGGCTACACCTTC. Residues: CASSSAGSYGYTF.

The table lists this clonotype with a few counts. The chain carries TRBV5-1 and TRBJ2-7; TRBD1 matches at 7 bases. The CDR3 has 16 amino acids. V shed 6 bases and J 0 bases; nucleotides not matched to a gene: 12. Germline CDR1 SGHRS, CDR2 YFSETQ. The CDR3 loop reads CASTHTRQGPSYEQYF. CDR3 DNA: TGCGCCAGCACCCACACCAGACAGGGTCCCTCCTACGAGCAGTACTTC.

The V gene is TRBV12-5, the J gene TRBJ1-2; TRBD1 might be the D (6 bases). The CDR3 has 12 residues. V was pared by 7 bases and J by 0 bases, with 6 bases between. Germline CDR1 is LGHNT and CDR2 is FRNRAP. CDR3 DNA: TGTGCTAGTGCAGGGGCTAACTATGGCTACACCTTC. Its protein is CASAGANYGYTF.

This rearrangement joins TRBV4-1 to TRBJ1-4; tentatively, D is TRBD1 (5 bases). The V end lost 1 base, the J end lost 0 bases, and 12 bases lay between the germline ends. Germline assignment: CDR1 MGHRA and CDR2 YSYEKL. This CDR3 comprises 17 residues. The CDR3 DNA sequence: TGCGCCAGCAGCCAAGTGGGGCAGGAAACAACTAATGAAAAACTGTTTTTT. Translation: CASSQVGQETTNEKLFF.

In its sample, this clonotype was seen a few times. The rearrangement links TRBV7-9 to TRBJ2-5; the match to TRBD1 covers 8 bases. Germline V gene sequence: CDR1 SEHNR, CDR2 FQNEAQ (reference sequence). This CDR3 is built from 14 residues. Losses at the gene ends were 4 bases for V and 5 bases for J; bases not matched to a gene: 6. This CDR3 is CASSSMRQGETQYF. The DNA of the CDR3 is TGTGCCAGCAGCTCAATGAGACAGGGGGAGACCCAGTACTTC.

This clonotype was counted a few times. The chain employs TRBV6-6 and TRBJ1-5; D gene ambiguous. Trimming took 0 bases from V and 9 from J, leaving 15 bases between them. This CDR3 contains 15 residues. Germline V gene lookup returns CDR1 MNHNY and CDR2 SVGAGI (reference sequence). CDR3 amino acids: CASSYSGDTRSPQHF. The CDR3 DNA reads TGTGCCAGCAGTTACTCAGGTGACACCCGATCGCCCCAGCATTTT.

The CDR3 loop is CASSYSKYMNTEAFF. For the CDR3, the DNA is TGTGCCAGCAGTTACTCGAAGTACATGAACACTGAAGCTTTCTTT. This chain connects TRBV6-5 to TRBJ1-1; D is unresolved. Looked up from germline, CDR1 is MNHEY and CDR2 is SVGAGI. V dropped 0 bases and J dropped 0 bases, with 8 bases sitting between them. This CDR3 is 15 amino acids long.

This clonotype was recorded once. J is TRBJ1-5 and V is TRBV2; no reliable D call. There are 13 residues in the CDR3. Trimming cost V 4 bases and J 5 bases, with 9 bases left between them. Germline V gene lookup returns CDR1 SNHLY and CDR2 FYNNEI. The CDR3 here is CASSGNFDQPQHF. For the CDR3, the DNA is TGTGCCAGCAGTGGCAACTTCGATCAGCCCCAGCATTTT.